Presented here are 14 T cell receptor beta chains from one specimen sequenced in a study of blood T cell repertoires in COVID-19. The repertoire was sequenced with immunoSEQ multiplex PCR; TCRdb's copy has only in-frame clones and lacks some. The data show some 200,000 clones, around 84% seen once. Sequenced material: peripheral blood. Receptors originate from a human donor in a cohort sampled during active COVID-19.

V and J are TRBV4-2 and TRBJ2-1; 12 bases are shared with TRBD2. After removal of 4 bases from V and 0 bases from J, the junction contained 10 bases not matched to a gene. The CDR3 is made up of 19 amino acids. Germline CDR1 reads LGHNA; CDR2 reads YNFKEQ. The CDR3 DNA follows: TGTGCCAGCAGCCGGCCCGGGACTAGCGGGTCCAGCTCCTACAATGAGCAGTTCTTC. It yields the protein CASSRPGTSGSSSYNEQFF.

The gene calls are TRBV2 and TRBJ2-2; D perhaps matches TRBD1 (7 bases). Between the trimmed V and J ends, which lost 2 bases and 4 bases, there was a span of 14 bases. This CDR3 spans 16 amino acids. CDR1 and CDR2 from the germline V gene are SNHLY and FYNNEI. The CDR3 reads CASSEFGQGGTGELFF. In nucleotides, the CDR3 is TGTGCCAGCAGTGAATTTGGGCAGGGGGGCACCGGGGAGCTGTTTTTT.

This clone has just a few counts. V gene TRBV6-2 or TRBV6-3 combines with J gene TRBJ1-1, with 7 bases matching TRBD1. The CDR3 loop spans 13 amino acids. Germline V gene sequence: CDR1 MNHEY, CDR2 SVGEGT. V lost 2 bases, J lost 5 bases, and 2 bases stayed unmatched. The CDR3 loop is CASSYLQGTEAFF. The CDR3 DNA is TGTGCCAGCAGTTACCTACAGGGGACTGAAGCTTTCTTT.

The chain has TRBV19 and TRBJ2-2; D is possibly TRBD2 (5 bases). Germline V gene sequence: CDR1 LNHDA, CDR2 SQIVND (reference sequence). This CDR3 has 14 residues. V was cut by 6 bases and J by 2 bases, with 10 bases left in between. CDR3 sequence (DNA): TGTGCCAGTAGCAATACGGGAAACACCGGGGAGCTGTTTTTT. It translates to CASSNTGNTGELFF.

The chain carries TRBV4-2 and TRBJ1-3; 8 bases line up with TRBD1. The CDR3 has 17 residues. The ends lost 1 base at V and 1 base at J; junction bases unmatched: 6. Germline V gene sequence: CDR1 LGHNA, CDR2 YNFKEQ. CDR3 DNA sequence: TGTGCCAGCAGCCAAGCTGGGCAGGGGGCATCTGGAAACACCATATATTTT. The encoded protein is CASSQAGQGASGNTIYF.

This CDR3 reads CATSRDGGETGELFF. CDR3 DNA sequence: TGTGCCACCAGCAGAGATGGGGGGGAGACCGGGGAGCTGTTTTTT. V gene TRBV15 combines with J gene TRBJ2-2; 7 bases are shared with TRBD2. This CDR3 is 15 amino acids long. The V gene's germline CDR1 is LNHNV and CDR2 YYDKDF (reference sequence). With V trimmed by 0 bases and J by 5 bases, 3 bases remained unmatched.

The table lists this clone with a few counts. This chain connects TRBV7-9 to TRBJ1-5; D remains ambiguous. The CDR3 is made up of 12 amino acids. Per germline, CDR1 SEHNR and CDR2 FQNEAQ (reference sequence). V lost 5 bases, J lost 11 bases, and 13 bases lay in between. The CDR3 spells CASSLIDGAQHF. As DNA, the CDR3 is TGTGCCAGCAGCCTCATAGATGGAGCCCAGCATTTT.

DNA of the CDR3: TGCAGCGCAGTCCGGGACAGGGACACTGAAGCTTTCTTT. Its protein is CSAVRDRDTEAFF. V and J are TRBV29-1 and TRBJ1-1; 9 nucleotides match TRBD1. In germline, CDR1 is SQVTM, CDR2 ANQGSEA. The CDR3 runs 13 residues. The V and J ends lost 7 bases and 3 bases, in that order; junction bases with no gene match: 6.

The sample holds a few counts of this clone. The rearrangement uses TRBV5-6 and TRBJ1-6; no clear D. The CDR3 has 13 residues. CDR1 and CDR2 (germline): SGHDT, YYEEEE. With 4 bases removed from V and 7 bases from J, the gap between germline ends came to 9 bases. CDR3 region: CASSLLRNSPLHF. The DNA of the CDR3 is TGTGCCAGCAGCCTGCTCCGGAATTCACCCCTCCACTTT.

The chain uses TRBV24-1 and TRBJ2-7, with D maybe TRBD1 (5 bases). V dropped 3 bases and J dropped 6 bases, with 8 bases sitting between them. This CDR3 has 12 amino acids. Germline assignment: CDR1 KGHDR and CDR2 SFDVKD. The CDR3 protein is CATSDIGVEQYF. The CDR3 coding sequence is TGTGCCACCAGTGATATAGGGGTCGAGCAGTACTTC.

The CDR3 DNA follows: TGTGCCAGCAGCTTTACAGGGGGCCCCCAGCCCCAGCATTTT. It codes for CASSFTGGPQPQHF. The V gene is TRBV5-6, the J gene TRBJ1-5; TRBD1 matches 9 bases. The CDR3 spans 14 residues. V shed 2 bases and J 7 bases; nucleotides not matched to a gene: 4. CDR1 is SGHDT and CDR2 is YYEEEE in the germline V gene.

The chain carries TRBV28 and TRBJ1-2, with D unclear. This CDR3 has 15 amino acids. The V end was cut by 4 bases, the J end by 0 bases, with 12 bases between. CDR1 and CDR2 from the germline V gene are MDHEN and SYDVKM. The DNA of the CDR3 is TGTGCCAGCAGTTCCATTTTATTAGCTAACTATGGCTACACCTTC. It yields the protein CASSSILLANYGYTF.

This clone was recorded a few times. The V and J genes are TRBV29-1 and TRBJ2-7; D might be TRBD1 (6 bases). Germline assignment: CDR1 SQVTM and CDR2 ANQGSEA. This CDR3 has 12 amino acids. Trimming removed 6 bases at V and 4 bases at J, with 13 bases between. The CDR3 loop is CSVRTEDYEQYF. CDR3 coding DNA: TGCAGCGTACGGACAGAGGATTACGAGCAGTACTTC.

The V and J genes are TRBV2 and TRBJ2-6; D uncertain. The CDR3 loop spans 16 amino acids. CDR1 and CDR2 from the germline V gene are SNHLY and FYNNEI. V was trimmed by 9 bases and J by 0 bases, leaving 15 bases between them. The CDR3 nucleotides read TGTGCCAGTACCTTACACCCCCCCTCTGGGGCCAACGTCCTGACTTTC. Residues: CASTLHPPSGANVLTF. The complete variable domain, with remaining parts taken from reference TRBV2 and TRBJ2-6, reads EPEVTQTPSHQVTQMGQEVILRCVPISNHLYFYWYRQILGQKVEFLVSFYNNEISEKSEIFDDQFSVERPDGSNFTLKIRSTKLEDSAMYFCASTLHPPSGANVLTFGAGSRLTVL.